The sequence of this TCR beta chain was determined in a study of blood T cells in healthy people across ages. Germline trimming cut 7 bases from V and 6 bases from J; bases unmatched to any gene: 7. Germline-derived CDR1 and CDR2 are SEHNR and FQNEAQ (reference sequence). The CDR3 has 13 amino acids. Alongside a J-beta primer mix, a sample-barcoded 5' primer served in a second PCR lasting about 7 to 11 cycles. One entry per CDR3 protein results from TCRdb running MiXCR on the 5' RACE reads. The table shows hundreds of thousands of distinct CDR3 sequences, with more than 50% occurring only once. Material for sequencing was blood. V is TRBV7-9 and J is TRBJ2-7; 9 bases fit TRBD1. The sequence derives from a man in his forties in good health. The CDR3 here is CASTPGQGSEQYF. CDR3 DNA sequence: TGTGCCAGCACCCCAGGACAGGGGAGCGAGCAGTACTTC.